The 3 T cell receptor beta chains below all came from one sample that was sequenced in a study of early T cells in non-severe SARS-CoV-2 infection. TCRdb re-analysed the 5' RACE reads in MiXCR, keeping a single row per CDR3 protein. The table has 20,000 to 30,000 distinct CDR3 sequences, less than 7% seen once. Material for sequencing was whole blood. The receptor set was obtained from an adult who was a healthcare worker with PCR-confirmed SARS-CoV-2 infection or an uninfected control (not recorded which).

This clonotype was seen repeatedly, ten times or more. This chain connects TRBV18 to TRBJ2-7, with 7 bases matching TRBD1. Per germline, CDR1 KGHSH and CDR2 LQKENI. With V trimmed by 3 bases and J by 1 base, 3 bases remained unmatched. The CDR3 consists of 14 residues. The CDR3 loop reads CASSPGTASYEQYF. In DNA, the CDR3 is TGTGCCAGCTCACCTGGGACAGCTTCCTACGAGCAGTACTTC.

This clonotype has at least ten counts. V usage is TRBV12-3 or TRBV12-4 and J usage is TRBJ2-5; 8 nucleotides align to TRBD2. J gave up 5 bases and V 6 bases, and 14 bases lay outside the gene matches. The CDR3 sequence is 16 residues long. The CDR3 sequence is CASSRPSKGLGETQYF. The DNA for the CDR3 is TGTGCCAGCAGCCGTCCGTCCAAGGGACTAGGGGAGACCCAGTACTTC.

The chain recombines TRBV2 with TRBJ2-1; D possibly corresponds to TRBD1 (6 bases). This CDR3 is 14 amino acids long. Germline V lookup: CDR1 SNHLY, CDR2 FYNNEI. The V end lost 6 bases, the J end lost 4 bases, and 13 bases lay between the germline ends. The CDR3 DNA follows: TGTGCCAGCAGGTCGACAGGTCTGTACAATGAGCAGTTCTTC. Protein: CASRSTGLYNEQFF.